This T cell receptor beta chain was recorded in a study of immune heterogeneity within non-small cell lung tumors. Multiplex PCR with 32 V and 13 J primers amplified TCR beta CDR3. Using its own MiXCR run on the multiplex PCR reads, TCRdb lists one record per CDR3 protein. Of more than 9,500 distinct CDR3 sequences in the sample, more than 25% are singletons; the top ten hold approximately 10%. The CDR3 has 14 residues. Germline values: CDR1 SEHNR, CDR2 FQNEAQ (reference sequence). V lost 2 bases and J lost 0, with 7 bases in between. Per sample, approximately 600 ng of bulk tumor genomic DNA was the template used. Surgery yielded several widely spaced biopsies per primary tumor. Patients underwent curative surgery for non-small cell lung cancer (untreated and newly diagnosed).

V gene TRBV7-9 combines with J gene TRBJ1-1; no firm D call. The sequence derives from a man in his sixties with non-small cell lung cancer. Sequencing used lung tumor tissue. DNA for the CDR3: TGTGCCAGCAGCTTAAACCAGTTGAACACTGAAGCTTTCTTT. Its translation: CASSLNQLNTEAFF.